A selection of T cell receptor beta chains follows, all from one sample in a study of shared clonotypes between healthy human individuals. This table comes from immunoSEQ multiplex PCR, and its TCRdb copy is limited to in-frame clones, with some not included. Found here are a few million clones, approximately 90% of them singletons; the top ten hold more than 0.12%. The specimen sequenced was naive CD4+ T cells sorted from blood. Source of these receptors: a man aged 18 to 29 in good health. Both conserved end residues are part of each CDR3. The D gene is left open where the match is weak. Clone size is given for some rows only: seen once, a few or many times, or a class if the clone is expanded.

j_call: TRBJ1-2; d_call: TRBD1; clone_size: .; v_call: TRBV7-3; cdr3_length: 15; cdr3_aa: CASSLRGQGAYGYTF; cdr3_nt: TGTGCCAGCAGCTTACGGGGACAGGGGGCCTATGGCTACACCTTC
j_call: TRBJ2-4; d_call: .; clone_size: .; v_call: TRBV5-6; cdr3_length: 19; cdr3_aa: CASSPLTRGGPLAKNIQYF; cdr3_nt: TGTGCCAGCAGCCCCCTGACAAGGGGGGGGCCACTAGCCAAAAACATTCAGTACTTC
j_call: TRBJ1-2; d_call: .; clone_size: few; v_call: TRBV30; cdr3_length: 15; cdr3_aa: CAWSPDGGLFYGYTF; cdr3_nt: TGTGCCTGGAGTCCAGACGGAGGACTTTTCTATGGCTACACCTTC
j_call: TRBJ1-5; d_call: TRBD1; clone_size: .; v_call: TRBV10-3; cdr3_length: 15; cdr3_aa: CAISESSGGPGPQHF; cdr3_nt: TGTGCCATCAGTGAGTCTTCAGGGGGCCCGGGGCCCCAGCATTTT
j_call: TRBJ1-5; d_call: .; clone_size: .; v_call: TRBV7-6; cdr3_length: 20; cdr3_aa: CASSLRRWSRPLIANQPQHF; cdr3_nt: TGTGCCAGCAGCTTACGCAGGTGGAGCAGACCCCTAATAGCCAATCAGCCCCAGCATTTT
j_call: TRBJ1-6; d_call: .; clone_size: .; v_call: TRBV27; cdr3_length: 15; cdr3_aa: CASRREQVFNSPLHF; cdr3_nt: TGTGCCAGCAGGAGAGAACAGGTTTTTAATTCACCCCTCCACTTT
j_call: TRBJ1-2; d_call: .; clone_size: .; v_call: TRBV30; cdr3_length: 16; cdr3_aa: CAWSVGTRNRGYGYTF; cdr3_nt: TGTGCCTGGAGTGTTGGGACGAGAAATCGGGGCTATGGCTACACCTTC
j_call: TRBJ2-5; d_call: .; clone_size: once; v_call: TRBV6-5; cdr3_length: 13; cdr3_aa: CASSRDFQETQYF; cdr3_nt: TGTGCCAGCAGCAGGGACTTCCAAGAGACCCAGTACTTC
j_call: TRBJ2-1; d_call: TRBD2; clone_size: .; v_call: TRBV4-1; cdr3_length: 15; cdr3_aa: CASSQPGTRANEQFF; cdr3_nt: TGCGCCAGCAGCCAACCAGGGACTAGGGCCAATGAGCAGTTCTTC
j_call: TRBJ2-5; d_call: .; clone_size: .; v_call: TRBV12-5; cdr3_length: 16; cdr3_aa: CASGIQWRAGQETQYF; cdr3_nt: TGTGCTAGTGGCATCCAATGGAGGGCTGGCCAAGAGACCCAGTACTTC
j_call: TRBJ2-3; d_call: TRBD2; clone_size: .; v_call: TRBV5-1; cdr3_length: 16; cdr3_aa: CASSVIAGASTDTQYF; cdr3_nt: TGCGCCAGCAGCGTAATAGCGGGCGCTAGCACAGATACGCAGTATTTT
j_call: TRBJ2-1; d_call: .; clone_size: .; v_call: TRBV7-9; cdr3_length: 13; cdr3_aa: CASSLALTNEQFF; cdr3_nt: TGTGCCAGCAGCTTAGCTCTCACTAATGAGCAGTTCTTC
j_call: TRBJ2-7; d_call: .; clone_size: .; v_call: TRBV7-2; cdr3_length: 13; cdr3_aa: CASSSYYSGEQYF; cdr3_nt: TGTGCCAGCAGCTCCTATTATTCGGGCGAGCAGTACTTC
j_call: TRBJ2-5; d_call: TRBD1; clone_size: .; v_call: TRBV27; cdr3_length: 14; cdr3_aa: CASSYRGRQETQYF; cdr3_nt: TGTGCCAGCAGTTACAGGGGACGCCAAGAGACCCAGTACTTC
j_call: TRBJ2-3; d_call: .; clone_size: .; v_call: TRBV5-4; cdr3_length: 13; cdr3_aa: CASSVDPTDTQYF; cdr3_nt: TGTGCCAGCAGCGTGGACCCTACAGATACGCAGTATTTT
j_call: TRBJ2-7; d_call: TRBD2; clone_size: .; v_call: TRBV5-1; cdr3_length: 17; cdr3_aa: CASSLGTSGPSSYEQYF; cdr3_nt: TGCGCCAGCAGCTTAGGGACTAGCGGCCCGAGCTCCTACGAGCAGTACTTC
j_call: TRBJ2-1; d_call: .; clone_size: .; v_call: TRBV6-5; cdr3_length: 15; cdr3_aa: CASSRFSGANNEQFF; cdr3_nt: TGTGCCAGCAGTCGCTTTAGCGGAGCTAACAATGAGCAGTTCTTC
j_call: TRBJ2-3; d_call: TRBD2; clone_size: .; v_call: TRBV5-1; cdr3_length: 17; cdr3_aa: CASSPGQGGLAGDTQYF; cdr3_nt: TGCGCCAGCAGCCCCGGACAGGGGGGACTAGCGGGAGATACGCAGTATTTT
j_call: TRBJ1-2; d_call: .; clone_size: .; v_call: TRBV5-6; cdr3_length: 15; cdr3_aa: CASSPPLDRSWGYTF; cdr3_nt: TGTGCCAGCAGCCCGCCTCTCGACAGGTCATGGGGCTACACCTTC
j_call: TRBJ1-6; d_call: .; clone_size: .; v_call: TRBV6-6; cdr3_length: 12; cdr3_aa: CAGRGADSPLHF; cdr3_nt: TGTGCCGGAAGGGGGGCGGACTCACCCCTCCACTTT
j_call: TRBJ1-2; d_call: .; clone_size: .; v_call: TRBV5-4; cdr3_length: 11; cdr3_aa: CASSLGYGYTF; cdr3_nt: TGTGCCAGCAGCTTGGGCTATGGCTACACCTTC
j_call: TRBJ2-1; d_call: TRBD1; clone_size: .; v_call: TRBV30; cdr3_length: 14; cdr3_aa: CAWSTGTGRNEQFF; cdr3_nt: TGTGCCTGGAGTACCGGGACAGGGAGGAATGAGCAGTTCTTC
j_call: TRBJ1-3; d_call: .; clone_size: .; v_call: TRBV6-5; cdr3_length: 15; cdr3_aa: CASSYDRSSGNTIYF; cdr3_nt: TGTGCCAGCAGTTACGACAGGAGCTCTGGAAACACCATATATTTT
j_call: TRBJ1-4; d_call: .; clone_size: .; v_call: TRBV6-1; cdr3_length: 14; cdr3_aa: CASSEGTGSEKLFF; cdr3_nt: TGTGCCAGCAGTGAAGGGACGGGCAGCGAAAAACTGTTTTTT
j_call: TRBJ2-6; d_call: .; clone_size: .; v_call: TRBV5-1; cdr3_length: 14; cdr3_aa: CASSLGPGENVLTF; cdr3_nt: TGCGCCAGCAGCTTGGGTCCAGGGGAGAACGTCCTGACTTTC
j_call: TRBJ1-2; d_call: .; clone_size: .; v_call: TRBV5-1; cdr3_length: 14; cdr3_aa: CASSLDYDNYGYTF; cdr3_nt: TGCGCCAGCAGCTTGGATTACGATAACTATGGCTACACCTTC
j_call: TRBJ2-7; d_call: TRBD2; clone_size: .; v_call: TRBV2; cdr3_length: 15; cdr3_aa: CASSDPGTSIYEQYF; cdr3_nt: TGTGCCAGCAGTGATCCCGGGACTAGTATTTACGAGCAGTACTTC
j_call: TRBJ1-3; d_call: TRBD1; clone_size: .; v_call: TRBV6-5; cdr3_length: 15; cdr3_aa: CASSYRQGSGNTIYF; cdr3_nt: TGTGCCAGCAGTTACAGACAGGGCTCTGGAAACACCATATATTTT
j_call: TRBJ2-1; d_call: TRBD1; clone_size: .; v_call: TRBV6-5; cdr3_length: 16; cdr3_aa: CASSYSIQGALNEQFF; cdr3_nt: TGTGCCAGCAGTTACTCGATACAGGGGGCCTTAAATGAGCAGTTCTTC
j_call: TRBJ2-5; d_call: TRBD2; clone_size: .; v_call: TRBV5-1; cdr3_length: 15; cdr3_aa: CASISLAGSTETQYF; cdr3_nt: TGCGCCAGCATTTCCCTAGCGGGGTCAACGGAGACCCAGTACTTC
j_call: TRBJ2-1; d_call: TRBD1; clone_size: .; v_call: TRBV2; cdr3_length: 15; cdr3_aa: CASSTDRGAYNEQFF; cdr3_nt: TGTGCCAGCAGTACCGACAGGGGCGCCTACAATGAGCAGTTCTTC
j_call: TRBJ1-1; d_call: .; clone_size: .; v_call: TRBV10-1; cdr3_length: 12; cdr3_aa: CASSAMGGEAFF; cdr3_nt: TGCGCCAGCAGTGCTATGGGTGGTGAAGCTTTCTTT
j_call: TRBJ2-2; d_call: TRBD2; clone_size: .; v_call: TRBV7-8; cdr3_length: 15; cdr3_aa: CASRWTSGSTGELFF; cdr3_nt: TGTGCCAGCAGGTGGACTAGCGGGAGCACCGGGGAGCTGTTTTTT
j_call: TRBJ2-5; d_call: .; clone_size: .; v_call: TRBV5-1; cdr3_length: 14; cdr3_aa: CASSSTGNQETQYF; cdr3_nt: TGCGCCAGCAGCTCAACAGGGAACCAAGAGACCCAGTACTTC
j_call: TRBJ2-7; d_call: TRBD1; clone_size: few; v_call: TRBV9; cdr3_length: 14; cdr3_aa: CASSAGQGPYEQYF; cdr3_nt: TGTGCCAGCAGCGCCGGACAGGGTCCCTACGAGCAGTACTTC
j_call: TRBJ2-5; d_call: .; clone_size: once; v_call: TRBV2; cdr3_length: 17; cdr3_aa: CASRIFGRGGDPETQYF; cdr3_nt: TGTGCCAGCAGAATCTTTGGACGGGGCGGGGACCCGGAGACCCAGTACTTC
j_call: TRBJ2-7; d_call: TRBD2; clone_size: .; v_call: TRBV28; cdr3_length: 14; cdr3_aa: CASSSGGLSYEQYF; cdr3_nt: TGTGCCAGCAGTAGCGGGGGCCTCTCCTACGAGCAGTACTTC
j_call: TRBJ1-6; d_call: .; clone_size: .; v_call: TRBV30; cdr3_length: 13; cdr3_aa: CAWTSFVDSPLHF; cdr3_nt: TGTGCCTGGACTAGTTTCGTAGATTCACCCCTCCACTTT
j_call: TRBJ1-1; d_call: .; clone_size: .; v_call: TRBV10-1; cdr3_length: 15; cdr3_aa: CASSQFRTPNTEAFF; cdr3_nt: TGCGCCAGCAGCCAGTTCCGGACCCCGAACACTGAAGCTTTCTTT
j_call: TRBJ2-7; d_call: TRBD1; clone_size: .; v_call: TRBV7-2; cdr3_length: 13; cdr3_aa: CASSGRQGYEQYF; cdr3_nt: TGTGCCAGCAGCGGCCGACAGGGCTACGAGCAGTACTTC
j_call: TRBJ2-3; d_call: .; clone_size: .; v_call: TRBV6-6; cdr3_length: 15; cdr3_aa: CASSYFRGGTDTQYF; cdr3_nt: TGTGCCAGCAGTTATTTCCGAGGGGGCACAGATACGCAGTATTTT